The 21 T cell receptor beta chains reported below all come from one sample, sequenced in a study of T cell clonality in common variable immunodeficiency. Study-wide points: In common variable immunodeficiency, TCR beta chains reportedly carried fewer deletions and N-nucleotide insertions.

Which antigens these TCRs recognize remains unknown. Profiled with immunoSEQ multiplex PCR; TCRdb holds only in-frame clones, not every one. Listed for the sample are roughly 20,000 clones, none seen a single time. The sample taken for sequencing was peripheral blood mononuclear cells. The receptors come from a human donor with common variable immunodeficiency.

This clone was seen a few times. CDR3 DNA (partial): TGCGCCAGCAGTCCCTCGGACAGGGCTTACGAG. Protein sequence: CASSPSDRAYE. The entire CDR3 reads CASSPSDRAYEQYF. The J gene is TRBJ2-7, the V gene TRBV23-1; 8 nucleotides align to TRBD1. The CDR3 is cut off 3 residues early in the read; its end comes from the germline J gene. TRBV23-1 qualifies as an ORF whose function is uncertain. The CDR3 covers 14 residues. The trim removed 4 bases at V and 4 bases at J, leaving 6 bases unmatched.

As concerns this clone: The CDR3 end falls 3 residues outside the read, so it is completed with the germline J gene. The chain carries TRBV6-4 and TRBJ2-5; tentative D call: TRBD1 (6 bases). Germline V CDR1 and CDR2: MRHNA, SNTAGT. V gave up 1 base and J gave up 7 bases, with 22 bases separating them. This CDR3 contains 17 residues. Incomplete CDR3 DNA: TGTGCCAGCAGTGACTTTGCCGGGACAACGCCCGCGGGGACC. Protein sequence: CASSDFAGTTPAGT. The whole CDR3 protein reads CASSDFAGTTPAGTQYF.

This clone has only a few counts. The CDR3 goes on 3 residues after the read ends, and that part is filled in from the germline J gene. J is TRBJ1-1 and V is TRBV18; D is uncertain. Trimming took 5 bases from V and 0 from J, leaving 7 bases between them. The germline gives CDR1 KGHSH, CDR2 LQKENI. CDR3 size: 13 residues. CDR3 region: CASSWRLNTEAFF. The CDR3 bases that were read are TGTGCCAGCTCATGGCGGCTGAACACTGAA. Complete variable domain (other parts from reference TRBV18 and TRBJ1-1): NAGVMQNPRHLVRRRGQEARLRCSPMKGHSHVYWYRQLPEEGLKFMVYLQKENIIDESGMPKERFSAEFPKEGPSILRIQQVVRGDSAAYFCASSWRLNTEAFFGQGTRLTVV.

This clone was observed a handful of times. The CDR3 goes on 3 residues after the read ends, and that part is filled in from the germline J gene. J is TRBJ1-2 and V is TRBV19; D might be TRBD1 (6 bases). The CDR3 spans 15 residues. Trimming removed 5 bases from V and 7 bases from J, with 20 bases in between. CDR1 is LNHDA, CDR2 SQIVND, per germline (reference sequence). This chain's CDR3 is CASSSGGLFFRGYTF. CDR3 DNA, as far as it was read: TGTGCCAGTAGTTCGGGGGGGCTATTTTTTCGTGGC.

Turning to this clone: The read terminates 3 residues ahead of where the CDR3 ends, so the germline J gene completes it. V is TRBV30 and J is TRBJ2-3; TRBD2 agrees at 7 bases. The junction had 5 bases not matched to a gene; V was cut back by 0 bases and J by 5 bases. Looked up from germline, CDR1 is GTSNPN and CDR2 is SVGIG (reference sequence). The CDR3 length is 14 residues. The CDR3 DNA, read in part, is TGTGCCTGGAGTGTTGGACTAGGTGTAGATACG. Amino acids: CAWSVGLGVDT. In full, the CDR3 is CAWSVGLGVDTQYF.

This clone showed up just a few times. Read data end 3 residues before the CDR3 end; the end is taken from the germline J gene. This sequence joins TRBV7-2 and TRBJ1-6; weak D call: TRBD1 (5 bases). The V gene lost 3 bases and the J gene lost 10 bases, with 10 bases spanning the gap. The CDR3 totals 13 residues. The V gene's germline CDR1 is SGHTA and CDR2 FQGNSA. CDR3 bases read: TGTGCCAGCAGCTTTTGGACAAAGTCACCC. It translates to CASSFWTKSP. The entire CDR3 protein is CASSFWTKSPLHF.

CDR3 protein: CASSPQESREEKLFF. The sequenced CDR3 bases are TGTGCCAGCTCACCACAAGAAAGCAGGGAGGAAAAA. The chain joins TRBV18 to TRBJ1-4, with a possible D match to TRBD1 (5 bases). Read sequence stops 3 residues before the CDR3 end, and the germline J gene provides the missing end. The length of the CDR3 is 15 residues. Germline CDR1 is KGHSH and CDR2 is LQKENI. The V and J ends lost 1 base and 8 bases respectively, with 14 bases between them.

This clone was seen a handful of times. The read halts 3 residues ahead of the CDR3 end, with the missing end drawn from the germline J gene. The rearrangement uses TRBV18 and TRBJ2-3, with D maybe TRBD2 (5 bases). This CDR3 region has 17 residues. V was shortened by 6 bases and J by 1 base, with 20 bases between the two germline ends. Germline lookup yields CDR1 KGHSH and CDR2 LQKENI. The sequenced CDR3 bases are TGTGCCAGCTCCCAAACCCCGCAGGCGGGTGGCACAGATACG. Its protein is CASSQTPQAGGTDT. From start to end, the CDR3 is CASSQTPQAGGTDTQYF.

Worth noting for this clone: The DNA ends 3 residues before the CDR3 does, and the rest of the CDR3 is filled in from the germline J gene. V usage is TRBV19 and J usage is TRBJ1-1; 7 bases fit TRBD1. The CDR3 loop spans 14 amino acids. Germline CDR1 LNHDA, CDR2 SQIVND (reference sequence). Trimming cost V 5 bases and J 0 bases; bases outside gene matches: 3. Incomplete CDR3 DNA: TGTGCCAGTAGTTCGGGACAGATGAACACTGAA. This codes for CASSSGQMNTE. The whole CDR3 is CASSSGQMNTEAFF.

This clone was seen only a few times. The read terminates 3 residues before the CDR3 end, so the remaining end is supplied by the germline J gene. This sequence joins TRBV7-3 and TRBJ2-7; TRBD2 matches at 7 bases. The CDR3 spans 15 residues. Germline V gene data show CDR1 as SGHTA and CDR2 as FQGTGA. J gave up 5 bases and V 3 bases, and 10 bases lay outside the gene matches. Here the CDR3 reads CASSLGGDLGDEQYF. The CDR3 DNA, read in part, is TGTGCCAGCAGCTTGGGAGGGGATCTTGGGGACGAG.

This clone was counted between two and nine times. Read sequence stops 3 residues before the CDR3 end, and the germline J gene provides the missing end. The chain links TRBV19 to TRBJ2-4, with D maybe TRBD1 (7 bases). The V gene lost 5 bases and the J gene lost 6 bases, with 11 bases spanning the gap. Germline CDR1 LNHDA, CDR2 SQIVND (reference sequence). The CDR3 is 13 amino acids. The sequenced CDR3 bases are TGTGCCAGTAGTGGTCAGGGGGGAAACATT. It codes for CASSGQGGNI. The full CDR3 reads CASSGQGGNIQYF.

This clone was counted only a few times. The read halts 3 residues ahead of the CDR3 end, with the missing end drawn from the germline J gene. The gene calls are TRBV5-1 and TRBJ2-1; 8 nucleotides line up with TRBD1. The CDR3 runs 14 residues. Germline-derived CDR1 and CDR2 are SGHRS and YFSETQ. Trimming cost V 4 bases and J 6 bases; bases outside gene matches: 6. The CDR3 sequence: CASSPGQVANEQFF. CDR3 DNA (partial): TGCGCCAGCAGCCCGGGACAGGTTGCCAATGAG.

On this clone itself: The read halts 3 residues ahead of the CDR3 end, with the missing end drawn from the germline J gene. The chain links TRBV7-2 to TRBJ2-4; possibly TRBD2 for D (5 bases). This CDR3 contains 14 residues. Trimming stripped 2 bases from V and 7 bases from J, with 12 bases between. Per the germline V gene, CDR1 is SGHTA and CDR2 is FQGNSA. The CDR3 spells CASSLSGSSNIQYF. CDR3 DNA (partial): TGTGCCAGCAGCTTAAGCGGCTCGTCCAACATT.

CDR3 in amino acids: CASSIRGYNEQFF. The covered CDR3 bases are TGTGCCAGTAGTATAAGGGGGTACAATGAG. V is TRBV19 and J is TRBJ2-1, with D perhaps matching TRBD1 (6 bases). Read sequence stops 3 residues before the CDR3 end, and the germline J gene provides the missing end. Trimming pared 2 bases from V and 4 bases from J, leaving 6 bases between. The germline V gene has CDR1 LNHDA and CDR2 SQIVND (reference sequence). The CDR3 spans 13 residues.

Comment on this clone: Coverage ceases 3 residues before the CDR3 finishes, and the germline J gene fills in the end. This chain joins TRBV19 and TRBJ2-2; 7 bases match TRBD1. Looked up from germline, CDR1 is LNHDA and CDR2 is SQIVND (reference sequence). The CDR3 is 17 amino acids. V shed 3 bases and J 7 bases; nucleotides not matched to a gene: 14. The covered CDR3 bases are TGTGCCAGTAGTATTGGTCATGTGACAGGGAGAGGCGGGGAG. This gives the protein CASSIGHVTGRGGE. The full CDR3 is CASSIGHVTGRGGELFF.

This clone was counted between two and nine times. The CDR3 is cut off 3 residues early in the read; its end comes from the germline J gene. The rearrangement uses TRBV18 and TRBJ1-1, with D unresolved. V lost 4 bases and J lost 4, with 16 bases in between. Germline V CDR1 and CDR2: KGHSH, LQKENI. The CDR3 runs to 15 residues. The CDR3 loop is CASSQPLSGFTEAFF. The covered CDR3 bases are TGTGCCAGCTCACAACCTCTGTCGGGTTTCACTGAA.

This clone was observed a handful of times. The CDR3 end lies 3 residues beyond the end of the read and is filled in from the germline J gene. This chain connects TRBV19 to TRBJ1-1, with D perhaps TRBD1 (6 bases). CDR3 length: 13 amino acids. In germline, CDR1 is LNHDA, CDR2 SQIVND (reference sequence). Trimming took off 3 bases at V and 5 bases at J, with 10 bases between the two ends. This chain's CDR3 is CASSMGGRTEAFF. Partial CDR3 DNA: TGTGCCAGTAGTATGGGGGGGCGGACTGAA.

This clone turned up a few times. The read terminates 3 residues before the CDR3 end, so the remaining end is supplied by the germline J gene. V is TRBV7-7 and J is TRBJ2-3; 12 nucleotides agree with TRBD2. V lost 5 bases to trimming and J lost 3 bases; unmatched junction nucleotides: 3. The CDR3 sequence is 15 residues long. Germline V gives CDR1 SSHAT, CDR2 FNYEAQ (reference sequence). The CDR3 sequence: CASSASGGATDTQYF. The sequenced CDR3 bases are TGTGCCAGCAGCGCTAGCGGGGGGGCTACAGATACG.

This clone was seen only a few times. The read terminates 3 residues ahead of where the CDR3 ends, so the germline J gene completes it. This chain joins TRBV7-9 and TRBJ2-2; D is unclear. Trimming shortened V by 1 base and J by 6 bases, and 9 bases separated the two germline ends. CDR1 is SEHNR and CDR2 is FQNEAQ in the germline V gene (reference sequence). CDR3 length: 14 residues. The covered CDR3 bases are TGTGCCAGCAGCTTAGGTTCCGCGTCCGGGGAG. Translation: CASSLGSASGE. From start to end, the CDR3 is CASSLGSASGELFF.

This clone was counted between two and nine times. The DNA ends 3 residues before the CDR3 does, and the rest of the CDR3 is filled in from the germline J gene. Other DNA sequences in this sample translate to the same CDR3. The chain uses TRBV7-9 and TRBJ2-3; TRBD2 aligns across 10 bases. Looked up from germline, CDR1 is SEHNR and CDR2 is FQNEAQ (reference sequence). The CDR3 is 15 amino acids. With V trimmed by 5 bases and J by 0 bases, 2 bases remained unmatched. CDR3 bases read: TGTGCCAGCAGCGCGACTAGCGGGAGCACAGATACG. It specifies CASSATSGSTDT. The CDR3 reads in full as CASSATSGSTDTQYF.

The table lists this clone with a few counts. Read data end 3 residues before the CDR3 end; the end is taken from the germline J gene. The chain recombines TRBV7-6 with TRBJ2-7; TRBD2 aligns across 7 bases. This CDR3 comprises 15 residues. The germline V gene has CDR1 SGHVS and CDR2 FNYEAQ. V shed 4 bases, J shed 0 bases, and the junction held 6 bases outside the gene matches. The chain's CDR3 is CASSSPSGRSYEQYF. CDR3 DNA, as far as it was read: TGTGCCAGCAGCTCTCCTAGCGGACGCTCCTACGAG.